Below are 28 T cell receptor beta chains sequenced from a single sample in a study of cytomegalovirus exposure and HLA in healthy donors. PCR used 60 Vbeta primers and 13 Jbeta primers. Generated by immunoSEQ multiplex PCR, the TCRdb table keeps only in-frame clones and is missing some. The table has tens of thousands of clones, 65% to 75% seen once. The sequenced sample was PBMCs. All receptors come from a man in his fifties in good health and CMV-seropositive.

For this clone: The junction departs from the called germline gene at one end, perhaps through a read error. The genes are TRBV7-9 and TRBJ1-1, with a possible D match to TRBD1 (5 bases). The CDR3 is 12 amino acids. Germline V gene lookup returns CDR1 SEHNR and CDR2 FQNEAQ (reference sequence). DNA of the CDR3: TGTGCCAGCAGCTTACCTGGGACTGGAGCTTTCTTT. It specifies CASSLPGTGAFF.

The rearrangement uses TRBV19 and TRBJ1-5, with 9 bases matching TRBD1. The junction had 15 bases not matched to a gene; V was cut back by 0 bases and J by 3 bases. This CDR3 contains 20 residues. The germline gives CDR1 LNHDA, CDR2 SQIVND (reference sequence). CDR3 sequence (DNA): TGTGCCAGTAGTATAGATCACCTACAGGGGGCGCGGATCTACAATCAGCCCCAGCATTTT. This codes for CASSIDHLQGARIYNQPQHF.

J is TRBJ2-2 and V is TRBV6-5, with TRBD2 as a possible D gene (5 bases). CDR3 size: 15 residues. V lost 0 bases and J 1 base, leaving 6 bases between the germline ends. The germline gives CDR1 MNHEY, CDR2 SVGAGI. This CDR3 is CASSYSGRNTGELFF. CDR3 DNA: TGTGCCAGCAGTTACTCGGGGAGGAACACCGGGGAGCTGTTTTTT.

The genes are TRBV7-3 and TRBJ2-5, with 7 nucleotides matching TRBD2. This CDR3 comprises 13 residues. The germline gives CDR1 SGHTA, CDR2 FQGTGA. Trimming cost V 5 bases and J 5 bases; bases outside gene matches: 5. The CDR3, as DNA: TGTGCCAGCAGCCGGAGCGGGGTCGAGACCCAGTACTTC. Protein product: CASSRSGVETQYF.

The V call is TRBV5-3, the J call TRBJ2-5, with TRBD2 matching 13 bases. TRBV5-3 belongs to the ORF category, with a function that is uncertain. The CDR3 runs 18 residues. J was trimmed by 1 base and V by 0 bases; bases with no gene match: 6. The CDR3 protein is CARSLGLAGGPFQETQYF. For the CDR3, the DNA is TGTGCCAGAAGCTTGGGACTAGCGGGGGGTCCCTTCCAAGAGACCCAGTACTTC.

V is TRBV6-5 and J is TRBJ1-1; D may be TRBD1 (5 bases). The CDR3 runs to 15 residues. Between the trimmed V and J ends, which lost 6 bases and 0 bases, there was a span of 14 bases. Germline V gene lookup returns CDR1 MNHEY and CDR2 SVGAGI. DNA for the CDR3: TGTGCCAGCAGACCCCCCAGGGTTCTGAACACTGAAGCTTTCTTT. It translates to CASRPPRVLNTEAFF.

The V call is TRBV21-1, the J call TRBJ1-5. TRBV21-1 is a listed pseudogene. The CDR3 has 18 amino acids. CDR3 DNA: TGTGCCAGCAGCAAAAACGATCTGGTGAACCGGGGCAATCAGCCCCAGCATTTT. Amino acid sequence: CASSKNDLVNRGNQPQHF.

V and J are TRBV30 and TRBJ2-1; 7 nucleotides agree with TRBD1. V lost 8 bases, J lost 8 bases, and 9 bases stayed unmatched. This CDR3 region has 12 residues. Per germline, CDR1 GTSNPN and CDR2 SVGIG (reference sequence). The CDR3 protein is CAGRDSGDEQFF. CDR3 sequence (DNA): TGTGCCGGTAGGGACAGTGGCGATGAGCAGTTCTTC.

This CDR3 is CASSVGEQVGRNQPQHF. The CDR3 nucleotides read TGTGCCAGCAGCGTGGGGGAACAGGTGGGCCGCAATCAGCCCCAGCATTTT. This rearrangement joins TRBV5-4 to TRBJ1-5; D is possibly TRBD1 (5 bases). Per germline, CDR1 SGHNT and CDR2 YYREEE (reference sequence). Between the trimmed V and J ends, which lost 4 bases and 2 bases, there was a span of 19 bases. This CDR3 contains 17 residues.

The chain recombines TRBV6-6 with TRBJ2-5, with 10 positions matching TRBD2. The end of the DNA is better explained by TRBJ2-7, so the J call may be wrong. CDR1 and CDR2 (germline): MNHNY, SVGAGI (reference sequence). The CDR3 contains 13 residues. For the CDR3, the DNA is TGTGCCAGCCAACTAGCGGGAACCTACGAGCAGTACTTC. Its protein product is CASQLAGTYEQYF.

The chain combines TRBV7-9 with TRBJ1-5; D unresolved. The CDR3 covers 12 residues. The V end lost 8 bases, the J end lost 2 bases, and 7 bases lay between the germline ends. Germline assignment: CDR1 SEHNR and CDR2 FQNEAQ (reference sequence). The CDR3 DNA is TGTGCCAGCGCGGCAGGCAATCAGCCCCAGCATTTT. Amino acid sequence: CASAAGNQPQHF.

The CDR3 loop reads CASGTGGSYEQYF. In DNA form, the CDR3 reads TGTGCCAGTGGGACAGGGGGCTCCTACGAGCAGTACTTC. V and J are TRBV7-9 and TRBJ2-7; 11 nucleotides match TRBD1. Germline values: CDR1 SEHNR, CDR2 FQNEAQ (reference sequence). The CDR3 covers 13 residues. J was trimmed by 0 bases and V by 9 bases; bases with no gene match: 1.

This clone appeared a few times. The chain combines TRBV4-3 with TRBJ1-2, with 7 bases matching TRBD1. With V trimmed by 4 bases and J by 3 bases, 5 bases remained unmatched. Germline loops: CDR1 LGHNA, CDR2 YSLEER. The CDR3 runs 14 residues. In DNA, the CDR3 is TGCGCCAGCAGCCGCGCGGGGACAGACTATGGCTACACCTTC. This codes for CASSRAGTDYGYTF.

This clone has a handful of counts. The chain's CDR3 is CASRSTPGTSIYEQYF. DNA of the CDR3: TGTGCCAGCAGATCCACTCCCGGGACATCTATCTACGAGCAGTACTTC. V and J are TRBV6-6 and TRBJ2-7, with D possibly matching TRBD1 (6 bases). The CDR3 length is 16 residues. V dropped 6 bases and J dropped 3 bases, with 21 bases sitting between them. Germline lookup yields CDR1 MNHNY and CDR2 SVGAGI (reference sequence).

This chain links TRBV6-5 with TRBJ2-7, with 8 bases aligning to TRBD1. The J segment lost 3 bases and the V segment lost 0 bases, leaving 4 bases of the junction unmatched. The germline gives CDR1 MNHEY, CDR2 SVGAGI. The CDR3 totals 15 residues. The CDR3 loop is CASSYSGDRSYEQYF. The CDR3 nucleotides are TGTGCCAGCAGTTACTCCGGGGACAGGAGCTACGAGCAGTACTTC.

The rearrangement links TRBV7-9 to TRBJ1-6; D is possibly TRBD1 (5 bases). V lost 5 bases, J lost 10 bases, and 9 bases lay in between. CDR1 SEHNR and CDR2 FQNEAQ come from the germline V gene (reference sequence). The CDR3 covers 12 residues. Here the CDR3 reads CASSAGSSPLHF. As DNA, the CDR3 is TGTGCCAGCAGCGCAGGGTCCTCACCCCTCCACTTT.

V usage is TRBV2 and J usage is TRBJ2-1, with a weak D call TRBD1 (5 bases). V was trimmed by 7 bases and J by 4 bases, leaving 11 bases between them. CDR3 length equals 13 residues. CDR1 and CDR2 from the germline V gene are SNHLY and FYNNEI. CDR3: CASTVGDYNEQFF. The DNA for the CDR3 is TGTGCCAGCACCGTAGGGGATTACAATGAGCAGTTCTTC.

The chain is built from TRBV5-1 and TRBJ2-2; 7 positions match TRBD2. This CDR3 has 14 amino acids. Germline V gene lookup returns CDR1 SGHRS and CDR2 YFSETQ. V lost 6 bases and J lost 1; bases outside the gene matches: 3. The CDR3 DNA reads as TGCGCCAGCAACGAGCGGGGGAACACCGGGGAGCTGTTTTTT. Translated, it gives CASNERGNTGELFF. The full variable domain, with the rest looked up from reference TRBV5-1 and TRBJ2-2, is KAGVTQTPRYLIKTRGQQVTLSCSPISGHRSVSWYQQTPGQGLQFLFEYFSETQRNKGNFPGRFSGRQFSNSRSEMNVSTLELGDSALYLCASNERGNTGELFFGEGSRLTVL.

The chain couples TRBV5-6 to TRBJ2-3, with 13 bases fitting TRBD2. The germline CDR1 and CDR2 sequences are SGHDT and YYEEEE. The length of the CDR3 is 19 residues. V shed 4 bases, J shed 3 bases, and the junction held 14 bases outside the gene matches. CDR3 nucleotide sequence: TGTGCCAGCAGCCCCAACGAGGGACTAGCGGGACGGAGGACAGATACGCAGTATTTT. It translates to CASSPNEGLAGRRTDTQYF.

This clone was observed a handful of times. V gene TRBV29-1 combines with J gene TRBJ1-1; 9 bases are shared with TRBD1. CDR1 is SQVTM and CDR2 is ANQGSEA in the germline V gene. V was pared by 7 bases and J by 8 bases, with 17 bases of the junction left unmatched. The CDR3 length is 15 residues. The CDR3 sequence is CSGTGGTGPLGEAFF. Here the CDR3 DNA reads TGCAGCGGAACAGGGGGGACAGGGCCCCTCGGGGAAGCTTTCTTT.

This chain links TRBV9 with TRBJ2-7, with D possibly being TRBD1 (5 bases). Germline values: CDR1 SGDLS, CDR2 YYNGEE. The length of the CDR3 is 14 residues. The V gene lost 6 bases and the J gene lost 5 bases, with 18 bases spanning the gap. Here the CDR3 reads CASTSQVPVHEQYF. The CDR3 nucleotides read TGTGCCAGCACATCACAGGTCCCCGTCCACGAGCAGTACTTC.

J is TRBJ1-4 and V is TRBV15; no firm D call. The CDR3 extends over 14 amino acids. V dropped 5 bases and J dropped 0 bases, with 7 bases sitting between them. CDR1 is LNHNV and CDR2 is YYDKDF in the germline V gene (reference sequence). The CDR3 sequence: CATSPRSTNEKLFF. The DNA for the CDR3 is TGTGCCACCAGCCCTAGGTCAACTAATGAAAAACTGTTTTTT.

The chain combines TRBV11-2 with TRBJ2-5; no clear D gene. Trimming cost V 8 bases and J 2 bases, with 3 bases left between them. CDR3 size: 10 residues. The germline V gene has CDR1 SGHAT and CDR2 FQNNGV. Here the CDR3 reads CASSQETQYF. DNA for the CDR3: TGTGCCAGCTCTCAAGAGACCCAGTACTTC.

The V and J genes are TRBV9 and TRBJ2-3, with 9 bases fitting TRBD2. Germline V lookup: CDR1 SGDLS, CDR2 YYNGEE. CDR3 size: 16 residues. V dropped 1 base and J dropped 2; count of bases not matched to a gene: 5. In nucleotides, the CDR3 is TGTGCCAGCAGCGTAATAGCGGGGGACCTCACAGATACGCAGTATTTT. Amino acids: CASSVIAGDLTDTQYF.

A few counts support this clone. The chain is built from TRBV30 and TRBJ1-6, with 8 bases that match TRBD1. The CDR3 has 14 residues. V lost 5 bases to trimming and J lost 3 bases; unmatched junction nucleotides: 3. Germline lookup yields CDR1 GTSNPN and CDR2 SVGIG (reference sequence). The chain's CDR3 is CAWGTGNYNSPLHF. The CDR3 DNA follows: TGTGCCTGGGGGACAGGAAACTATAATTCACCCCTCCACTTT.

This chain connects TRBV2 to TRBJ2-3; tentatively, D is TRBD2 (6 bases). V lost 6 bases and J lost 3, with 7 bases in between. Germline V gene sequence: CDR1 SNHLY, CDR2 FYNNEI. The CDR3 contains 12 residues. In DNA form, the CDR3 reads TGTGCCAGCAGGGGAGGAACAGATACGCAGTATTTT. Translating gives CASRGGTDTQYF.

J is TRBJ2-1 and V is TRBV7-9, with 12 bases matching TRBD1. From germline, CDR1 is SEHNR and CDR2 FQNEAQ (reference sequence). V was pared by 3 bases and J by 8 bases, with 5 bases of the junction left unmatched. CDR3 size: 15 residues. CDR3 in DNA: TGTGCCAGCAGCTTCGGGACAGGGGGCTCCCATGAGCAGTTCTTC. Amino acid sequence: CASSFGTGGSHEQFF.

V usage is TRBV28 and J usage is TRBJ1-1; D ambiguous. CDR3 length equals 17 residues. Trimming shortened V by 5 bases and J by 5 bases, and 24 bases separated the two germline ends. Looked up from germline, CDR1 is MDHEN and CDR2 is SYDVKM. CDR3 nucleotide sequence: TGTGCCAGCAGTGCACTAGGTCTAAATGCCGCGAGGACTGAAGCTTTCTTT. Translated: CASSALGLNAARTEAFF.